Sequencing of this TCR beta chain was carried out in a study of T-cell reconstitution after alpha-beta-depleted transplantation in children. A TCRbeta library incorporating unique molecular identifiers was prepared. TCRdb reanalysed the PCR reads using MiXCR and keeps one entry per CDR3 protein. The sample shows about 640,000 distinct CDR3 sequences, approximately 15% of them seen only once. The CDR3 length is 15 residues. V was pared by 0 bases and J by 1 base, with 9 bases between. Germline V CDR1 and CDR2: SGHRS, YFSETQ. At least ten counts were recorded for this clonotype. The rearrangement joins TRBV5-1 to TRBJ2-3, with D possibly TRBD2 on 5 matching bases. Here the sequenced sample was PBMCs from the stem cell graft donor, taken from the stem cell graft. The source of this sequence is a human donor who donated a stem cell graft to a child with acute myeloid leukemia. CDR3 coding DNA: TGCGCCAGCAGCTTGGTTGGCGGGCGCACAGATACGCAGTATTTT. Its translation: CASSLVGGRTDTQYF.